Listed below are T cell receptor beta chains from one sample, sequenced in a study. TCRdb ran MiXCR on the 5' RACE reads and lists one entry per CDR3 protein. The repertoire consists of roughly 69,000 distinct CDR3 sequences, with about 22% occurring once and the leading ten covering over 2.5%. Sequenced input: memory CD4+ T cells sorted from a lymph node. The source of these receptors is a female donor with breast cancer. The CDR3 runs from the conserved cysteine through the conserved F or W. The D gene is left open where the match is weak. Clone size is not always given. Where it is, it says once, few, many or a class for expanded clones.

TRBJ1-1,TRBV6-2/TRBV6-3,NA,many,TGTGCCACTTCGGGGGTTGGCACTGAAGCTTTCTTT,CATSGVGTEAFF
TRBJ2-7,TRBV7-2,NA,many,TGTGCCAGCAGCCCATCTCACGAGCAGTACTTC,CASSPSHEQYF
TRBJ2-1,TRBV7-6,TRBD2,NA,TGTGCCAGCAGCTTAGGGAGACAAGCGGGAAGTAGTGAGCAGTTCTTC,CASSLGRQAGSSEQFF
TRBJ2-7,TRBV28,NA,few,TGTGCCAGCAGCAAAGGACCGACCTACGAGCAGTACTTC,CASSKGPTYEQYF
TRBJ1-5,TRBV5-1,NA,many,TGCGCCAGCAGCCCCCGGGTGGGTGAGCAGCCCCAGCATTTT,CASSPRVGEQPQHF
TRBJ2-3,TRBV7-9,NA,NA,TGTGCCAGCAGCTCAAATCAGGGTTTCGCAGATACGCAGTATTTT,CASSSNQGFADTQYF
TRBJ2-1,TRBV5-1,TRBD2,NA,TGCGCCAGCAGCATAGCTAGCGGGAGTTTGAATGAGCAGTTCTTC,CASSIASGSLNEQFF
TRBJ2-3,TRBV9,NA,NA,TGTGCCAGCAGCGCGGGGACCGTCACAGATACGCAGTATTTT,CASSAGTVTDTQYF
TRBJ1-1,TRBV6-6,TRBD1,few,TGTGCCGGACACAGGGGGATGAACACTGAAGCTTTCTTT,CAGHRGMNTEAFF
TRBJ2-1,TRBV6-1,NA,few,TGTGCCAGCAGTGATTTTGGACTCACTAACACCAATGAGCAGTTCTTC,CASSDFGLTNTNEQFF
TRBJ1-2,TRBV5-5,NA,NA,TGTGCCAGCAGCTTGGGTCCCGGGACGTACGGCTACACGTTC,CASSLGPGTYGYTF
TRBJ2-1,TRBV5-1,NA,few,TGCGCCTGCAGCTTCTACGGAGACGGCTACAATGAGCAGTTCTTC,CACSFYGDGYNEQFF
TRBJ2-6,TRBV5-5,NA,few,TGTGCCAGCAGCTTGGTCGGGGGCGCCGGGGCCAACGTCCTGACTTTC,CASSLVGGAGANVLTF
TRBJ2-7,TRBV5-1,TRBD2,few,TGCGCCAGCAGCTTGGCCGGCGGGACTAGCGGGATCTACGAGCAGTACTTC,CASSLAGGTSGIYEQYF
TRBJ2-5,TRBV7-6,NA,NA,TGTGCCAGCAGCTTAGAGCTTTTCCAAGAGACCCAGTACTTC,CASSLELFQETQYF
TRBJ1-1,TRBV20-1,TRBD1,few,TGCAGTGCTAGATCCCCGGACAGGTACACTGAAGCTTTCTTT,CSARSPDRYTEAFF
TRBJ1-1,TRBV20-1,NA,NA,TGCAGTGCTAGAAGGCAGGGACTCTCCCTTGAAACTTTCTTT,CSARRQGLSLETFF
TRBJ2-3,TRBV5-1,NA,many,TGTGCCAGCAGCTTGACAACAGATACGCAGTATTTT,CASSLTTDTQYF
TRBJ1-1,TRBV29-1,NA,many,TGCAGCGTTGAGGAGGATCTGTACACTGAAGCTTTCTTT,CSVEEDLYTEAFF
TRBJ2-7,TRBV20-1,NA,NA,TGCAGTGCTATAGCGGAGGCTTCCGAGCAGTACTTC,CSAIAEASEQYF
TRBJ2-2,TRBV5-6,NA,few,TGTGCCAGCAGCCCGGATCGAGGGAGGAACACCGGGGAGCTGTTTTTT,CASSPDRGRNTGELFF
TRBJ1-4,TRBV28,TRBD1,NA,TGTGCCAGCAGCGGGACAGTGATTAGGGCTAATGAAAAACTGTTTTTT,CASSGTVIRANEKLFF
TRBJ1-5,TRBV6-1,TRBD1,many,TGTGCCAGCAGGACGGGACAGCCGAATCAGCCCCAGCATTTT,CASRTGQPNQPQHF
TRBJ1-4,TRBV7-9,TRBD1,NA,TGTGCCAGCAGCCAACAGGGGGAAAAACTGTTTTTT,CASSQQGEKLFF
TRBJ1-2,TRBV7-2,NA,many,TGTGCCAGCAGCTTAAGTGATGGCTACACCTTC,CASSLSDGYTF
TRBJ1-2,TRBV7-2,TRBD1,few,TGTGCCAGCAGAAGGACAGGGCTTAACTATGGCTACACCTTC,CASRRTGLNYGYTF
TRBJ2-5,TRBV7-2,NA,NA,TGTGCCAGCAGCTTACGGCCCCCGATGGGGCAGCAGACCCAGTACTTC,CASSLRPPMGQQTQYF
TRBJ2-7,TRBV7-2,NA,NA,TGTGCCAGCAGCTTAGGGTCGCCGAGCTACGAGCAGTACTTC,CASSLGSPSYEQYF
TRBJ1-1,TRBV7-9,NA,few,TGTGCCAGCAGCCTTCCCGGCATTGTGGCTTTCTTT,CASSLPGIVAFF
TRBJ2-3,TRBV9,NA,many,TGTGCCAGCAGCGTAGGAATAGGACGTACGTACGCAGATACGCAGTATTTT,CASSVGIGRTYADTQYF
TRBJ2-3,TRBV29-1,NA,medium-sized,TGCAGCGTTGAAAACTCAGGGGGGACAGATACGCAGTATTTT,CSVENSGGTDTQYF
TRBJ2-1,TRBV11-2,TRBD2,NA,TGTGCCAGCAGCTTGGCGGGAGGGCCTCCCTCCTACAATGAGCAGTTCTTC,CASSLAGGPPSYNEQFF
TRBJ2-5,TRBV3-1,TRBD2,many,TGTGCCAGCAGCCCAGCTAGCGGGAAAGAGACCCAGTACTTC,CASSPASGKETQYF
TRBJ1-2,TRBV6-1,NA,NA,TGTGCCAGCAGTCCCGACAGCATCTATGGCTACACCTTC,CASSPDSIYGYTF
TRBJ1-2,TRBV7-9,NA,NA,TGTGCCAGCAATCATGGGAACTATGGCTACACCTTC,CASNHGNYGYTF
TRBJ1-4,TRBV29-1,NA,many,TGCAGCGTTGTAGTGCCAGCTAATGAAAAACTGTTTTTT,CSVVVPANEKLFF
TRBJ1-4,TRBV9,NA,few,TGTGCCAGCAGCCGACCCTCAACTAATGAAAAACTGTTTTTT,CASSRPSTNEKLFF
TRBJ2-5,TRBV5-1,NA,NA,TGCGCCAGCAAATTACTGGGGGCACAGGAGACCCAGTACTTC,CASKLLGAQETQYF
TRBJ1-1,TRBV5-1,TRBD1,many,TGCGCCAGCAGCCGGGGAGGGACAGGGGACACTGAAGCTTTCTTT,CASSRGGTGDTEAFF
TRBJ2-1,TRBV20-1,NA,NA,TGCAGTGCTAGAGATCGCGCTAGCGTGAATGAGCAGTTCTTC,CSARDRASVNEQFF
TRBJ1-1,TRBV12-3/TRBV12-4,NA,NA,TGTGCCAGCAGTAATAACACTGGGGGTGAAGCTTTCTTT,CASSNNTGGEAFF
TRBJ1-1,TRBV28,NA,NA,TGTGCCAGCCAACAGGTTTTGAACACTGAAGCTTTCTTT,CASQQVLNTEAFF
TRBJ2-6,TRBV27,NA,few,TGTGCCAGCAGTGCCCCCTCTGGGGCCAACGTCCTGACTTTC,CASSAPSGANVLTF
TRBJ2-7,TRBV11-2,NA,NA,TGTGCCAGCAGCTTAGTCGTGGGCTCCTACGAGCAGTACTTC,CASSLVVGSYEQYF
TRBJ2-7,TRBV12-3/TRBV12-4,NA,few,TGTGCCAGCAGGGAGGGGGACGACTACGAGCAGTACTTC,CASREGDDYEQYF
TRBJ2-2,TRBV5-5,NA,few,TGTGCCAGCAGCAGCGGGCGGACCTCCACCGGGGAGCTGTTTTTT,CASSSGRTSTGELFF
TRBJ2-3,TRBV9,NA,NA,TGTGCCAGCCCGTTGGCTAAGAGCACAGATACGCAGTATTTT,CASPLAKSTDTQYF
TRBJ1-5,TRBV5-1,NA,NA,TGCGCCAGCAGAAAGGGAAGGGATCAGCCCCAGCATTTT,CASRKGRDQPQHF
TRBJ2-4,TRBV15,NA,many,TGTGCCACCAGCAGAGATTCCCTTTCTCGCAAAAACATTCAGTACTTC,CATSRDSLSRKNIQYF
TRBJ1-2,TRBV3-1,NA,NA,TGTGCCAGCAGCCAAGATTGGGAAGGAAATGGCTACACCTTC,CASSQDWEGNGYTF
TRBJ2-2,TRBV5-1,NA,NA,TGCGCCAGCAGCTTGGTCGGGACACTGAACACCGGGGAGCTGTTTTTT,CASSLVGTLNTGELFF